A single TCR beta chain is shown here with its context. CDR3 length: 13 amino acids. Germline V gene data show CDR1 as SGDLS and CDR2 as YYNGEE. The V end was cut by 0 bases, the J end by 8 bases, with 11 bases between. These data belong to a study of blood T cells in healthy people across ages. Alongside a J-beta primer mix, a sample-barcoded 5' primer served in a second PCR lasting about 7 to 11 cycles. MiXCR, run by TCRdb on the 5' RACE reads, gives a single entry per CDR3 protein. Of approximately 1,000,000 distinct CDR3 sequences listed, 35% to 40% were seen once; the top ten hold about an eighth.

Sequenced material: blood. This TCR derives from a man aged 18 to 35 in good health. The chain recombines TRBV9 with TRBJ1-2, with D maybe TRBD1 (6 bases). Here the CDR3 DNA reads TGTGCCAGCAGCGTAGTTTCTGGGGGCGGCTACACCTTC. This encodes CASSVVSGGGYTF.